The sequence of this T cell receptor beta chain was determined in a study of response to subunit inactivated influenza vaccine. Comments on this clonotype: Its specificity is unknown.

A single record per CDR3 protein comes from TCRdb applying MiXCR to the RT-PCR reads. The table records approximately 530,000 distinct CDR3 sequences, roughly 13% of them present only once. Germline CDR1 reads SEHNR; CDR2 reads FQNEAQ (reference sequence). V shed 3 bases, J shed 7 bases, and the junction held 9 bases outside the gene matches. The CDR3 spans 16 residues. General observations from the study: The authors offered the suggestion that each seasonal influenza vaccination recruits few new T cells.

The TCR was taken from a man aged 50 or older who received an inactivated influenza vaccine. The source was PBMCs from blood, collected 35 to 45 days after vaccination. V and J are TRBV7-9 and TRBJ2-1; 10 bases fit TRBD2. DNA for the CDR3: TGTGCCAGCAGCTTTTCCTCTAGCGGGAGCCGAAATGAGCAGTTCTTC. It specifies CASSFSSSGSRNEQFF.